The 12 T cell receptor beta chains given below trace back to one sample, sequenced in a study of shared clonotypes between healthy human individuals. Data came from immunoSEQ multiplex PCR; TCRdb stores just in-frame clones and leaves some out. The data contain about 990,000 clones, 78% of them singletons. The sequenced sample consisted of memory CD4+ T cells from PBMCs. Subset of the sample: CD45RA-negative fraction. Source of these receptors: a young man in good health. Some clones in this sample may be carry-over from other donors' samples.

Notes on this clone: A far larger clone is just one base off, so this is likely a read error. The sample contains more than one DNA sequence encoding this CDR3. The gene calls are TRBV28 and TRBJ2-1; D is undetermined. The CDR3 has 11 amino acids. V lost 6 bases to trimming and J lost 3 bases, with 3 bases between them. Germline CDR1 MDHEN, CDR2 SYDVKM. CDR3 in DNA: TGTGCCAGCAGAGACTACAATGAGCAGTTCTTC. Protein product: CASRDYNEQFF.

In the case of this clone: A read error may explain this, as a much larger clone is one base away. The CDR3: CASSVAADREQYF. The CDR3 DNA reads as TGCGCCAGCAGTGTAGCAGCGGATCGGGAGCAGTACTTC. The V and J genes are TRBV10-2 and TRBJ2-7, with TRBD2 as a possible D gene (5 bases). V lost 4 bases and J 7 bases, leaving 14 bases between the germline ends. Germline lookup yields CDR1 WSHSY and CDR2 SAAADI. The CDR3 is 13 residues long.

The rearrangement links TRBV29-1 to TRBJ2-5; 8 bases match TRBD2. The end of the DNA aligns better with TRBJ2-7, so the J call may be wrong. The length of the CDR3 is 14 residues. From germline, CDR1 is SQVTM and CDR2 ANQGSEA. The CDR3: CSFIPGGSSYEQYF. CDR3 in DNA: TGCAGCTTCATCCCGGGAGGGAGCTCCTACGAGCAGTACTTC.

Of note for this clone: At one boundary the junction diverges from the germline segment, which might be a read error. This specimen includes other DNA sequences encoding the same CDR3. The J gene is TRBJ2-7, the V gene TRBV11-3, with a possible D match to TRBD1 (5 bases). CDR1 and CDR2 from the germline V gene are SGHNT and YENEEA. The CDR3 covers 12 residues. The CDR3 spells CASSTRDYEQYF. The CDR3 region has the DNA TGTGCCAGCTCCACCAGGGATTACGAGCAATACTTC.

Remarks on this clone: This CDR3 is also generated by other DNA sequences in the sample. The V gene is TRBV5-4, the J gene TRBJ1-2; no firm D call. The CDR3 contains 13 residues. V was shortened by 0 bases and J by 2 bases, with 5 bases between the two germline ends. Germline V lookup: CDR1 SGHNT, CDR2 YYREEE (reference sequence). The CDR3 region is CASSLGSNYGYTF. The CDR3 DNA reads TGTGCCAGCAGCTTGGGGTCGAACTATGGCTACACCTTC.

The CDR3 DNA reads as TGTGCCAGCAGCTCCCAACTGACAGGGAACAATGAGCAGTTCTTC. Translating it yields CASSSQLTGNNEQFF. The rearrangement uses TRBV11-3 and TRBJ2-1; TRBD1 matches 7 bases. The trim removed 4 bases at V and 5 bases at J, leaving 8 bases unmatched. Germline V gene data show CDR1 as SGHNT and CDR2 as YENEEA. This CDR3 contains 15 residues.

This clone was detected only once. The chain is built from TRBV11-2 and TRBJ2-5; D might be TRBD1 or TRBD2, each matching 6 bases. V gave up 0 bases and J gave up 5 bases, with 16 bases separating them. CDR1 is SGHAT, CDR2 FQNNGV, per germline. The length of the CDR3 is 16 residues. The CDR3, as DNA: TGTGCCAGCAGCTTAGATATATGGGGGGCAGGGGAGACCCAGTACTTC. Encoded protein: CASSLDIWGAGETQYF.

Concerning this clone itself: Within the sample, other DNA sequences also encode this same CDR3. The CDR3 DNA reads TGTGCCAGCTCAGAGGCGTATAGCAATCAGCCCCAGCATTTT. This translates into CASSEAYSNQPQHF. The gene calls are TRBV18 and TRBJ1-5; unclear D gene. V lost 5 bases, J lost 0 bases, and 8 bases lay in between. The CDR3 runs 14 residues. The germline V gene encodes CDR1 KGHSH and CDR2 LQKENI. Looking up the rest from reference TRBV18 and TRBJ1-5 gives the full variable domain: NAGVMQNPRHLVRRRGQEARLRCSPMKGHSHVYWYRQLPEEGLKFMVYLQKENIIDESGMPKERFSAEFPKEGPSILRIQQVVRGDSAAYFCASSEAYSNQPQHFGDGTRLSIL.

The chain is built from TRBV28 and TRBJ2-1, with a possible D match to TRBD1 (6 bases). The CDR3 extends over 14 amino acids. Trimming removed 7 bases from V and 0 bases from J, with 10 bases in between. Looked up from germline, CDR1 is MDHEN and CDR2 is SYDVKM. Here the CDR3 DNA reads TGTGCCAGCACCCAAGGGGGCTCCTACAATGAGCAGTTCTTC. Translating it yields CASTQGGSYNEQFF. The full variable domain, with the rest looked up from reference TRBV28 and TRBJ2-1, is DVKVTQSSRYLVKRTGEKVFLECVQDMDHENMFWYRQDPGLGLRLIYFSYDVKMKEKGDIPEGYSVSREKKERFSLILESASTNQTSMYLCASTQGGSYNEQFFGPGTRLTVL.

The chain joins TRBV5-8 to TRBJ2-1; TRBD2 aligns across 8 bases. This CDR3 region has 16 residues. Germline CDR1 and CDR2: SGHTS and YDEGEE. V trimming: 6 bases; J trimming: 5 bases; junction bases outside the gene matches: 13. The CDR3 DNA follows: TGTGCCAGCACCAAGTTTAGCGGGAATGCTGACAATGAGCAGTTCTTC. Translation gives CASTKFSGNADNEQFF. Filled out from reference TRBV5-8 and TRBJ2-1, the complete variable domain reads EAGVTQSPTHLIKTRGQQATLRCSPISGHTSVYWYQQALGLGLQFLLWYDEGEERNRGNFPPRFSGRQFPNYSSELNVNALELEDSALYLCASTKFSGNADNEQFFGPGTRLTVL.

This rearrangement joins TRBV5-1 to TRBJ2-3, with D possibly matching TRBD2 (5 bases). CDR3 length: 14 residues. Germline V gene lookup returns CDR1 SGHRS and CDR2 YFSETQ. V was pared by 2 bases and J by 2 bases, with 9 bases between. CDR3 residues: CASSFSDPTDTQYF. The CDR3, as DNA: TGCGCCAGCAGCTTTAGCGACCCCACAGATACGCAGTATTTT.

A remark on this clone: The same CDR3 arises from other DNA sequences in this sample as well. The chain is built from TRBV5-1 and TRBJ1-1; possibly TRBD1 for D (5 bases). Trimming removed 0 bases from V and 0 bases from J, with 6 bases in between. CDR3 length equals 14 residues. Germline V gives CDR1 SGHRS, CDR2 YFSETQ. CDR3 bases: TGCGCCAGCAGCTTGGGACAGATGAACACTGAAGCTTTCTTT. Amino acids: CASSLGQMNTEAFF.